One sample yielded the 8 T cell receptor beta chains listed below, sequenced in a study of CD8 T cells in ankylosing spondylitis. TCRdb processed the 5' RACE reads anew with MiXCR; each CDR3 protein has one entry. The data hold 85,000 to 100,000 distinct CDR3 sequences, with 8.5% to 9% observed a single time. The source material was blood, either unsorted or a sorted T cell fraction (not recorded which). These receptors were taken from a male donor with ankylosing spondylitis or in good health (not recorded which).

At least ten counts were recorded for this clonotype. The chain employs TRBV20-1 and TRBJ2-7, with D possibly being TRBD1 (6 bases). V shed 0 bases and J shed 6 bases, with 12 bases lying between them. Germline CDR1 is DFQATT and CDR2 is SNEGSKA (reference sequence). This CDR3 contains 13 residues. CDR3 loop: CSAREGAWGEQYF. The CDR3 region has the DNA TGCAGTGCTAGAGAGGGGGCATGGGGCGAGCAGTACTTC.

Details on this clonotype: The DNA is left out, because the CDR3 cannot be placed on it with certainty; the CDR3 is given as TCRdb lists it. The chain is built from TRBV7-3 and TRBJ2-5; TRBD1 is taken as the D call from the table, unchecked against the DNA. Germline CDR1 SGHTA, CDR2 FQGTGA. The CDR3 is 15 amino acids long, termini counted. This chain's CDR3 is CASSWGRGAHETQHF.

This clonotype was detected many times. This chain uses TRBV2 with TRBJ2-3, with 10 bases fitting TRBD1. The CDR3 totals 15 residues. The V segment lost 6 bases and the J segment 5 bases; nucleotides outside the gene matches: 8. The germline CDR1 and CDR2 sequences are SNHLY and FYNNEI. CDR3 coding DNA: TGTGCCAGCAGCCCCACGGGACAGGGGAGAGATACGCAGTATTTT. Its protein product is CASSPTGQGRDTQYF.

This clonotype was recorded at least ten times. The chain recombines TRBV12-3 or TRBV12-4 with TRBJ1-2, with 7 nucleotides matching TRBD1. V trimming: 5 bases; J trimming: 8 bases; junction bases outside the gene matches: 14. CDR3 size: 15 residues. This CDR3 reads CASSPNRGPAEGYTF. CDR3 nucleotide sequence: TGTGCCAGCAGTCCCAACAGGGGCCCAGCGGAAGGCTACACCTTC.

This clonotype was seen many times. CDR3 DNA: TGTGCCAGCAGTTCGAATTGGATTACAGATACGCAGTATTTT. Protein product: CASSSNWITDTQYF. The genes are TRBV28 and TRBJ2-3; no clear D. This CDR3 is 14 amino acids long. Germline CDR1 is MDHEN and CDR2 is SYDVKM. The ends were cut back, 4 bases at V and 3 bases at J, with 11 bases in the middle.

In this sample, this clonotype turned up a few times. The V call is TRBV20-1, the J call TRBJ2-3; 9 bases match TRBD2. CDR3 length equals 14 residues. V lost 1 base to trimming and J lost 4 bases; unmatched junction nucleotides: 3. From germline, CDR1 is DFQATT and CDR2 SNEGSKA (reference sequence). CDR3 in amino acids: CSARGTSAADTQYF. CDR3 coding DNA: TGCAGTGCTAGAGGGACTAGCGCCGCAGATACGCAGTATTTT.

This clonotype was counted many times. This chain uses TRBV5-5 with TRBJ1-1; the D is unclear. V lost 4 bases and J 1 base, leaving 11 bases between the germline ends. Germline CDR1 and CDR2: SGHKS and YYEKEE (reference sequence). CDR3 size: 14 residues. The CDR3 loop reads CASSHDISNTEAFF. The DNA for the CDR3 is TGTGCCAGCAGCCACGACATATCGAACACTGAAGCTTTCTTT.

There are many counts of this clonotype. The chain employs TRBV4-2 and TRBJ1-2; 7 bases align to TRBD1. This CDR3 is built from 16 residues. V shed 0 bases and J 0 bases; nucleotides not matched to a gene: 4. Germline lookup yields CDR1 LGHNA and CDR2 YNFKEQ. CDR3 residues: CASSQDRGRSNYGYTF. The CDR3 nucleotides are TGTGCCAGCAGCCAAGATAGGGGGCGATCTAACTATGGCTACACCTTC.